Listed below are T cell receptor beta chains from one sample, sequenced in a study of neurological immune-mediated disorders. MiXCR was run by TCRdb on the 5' RACE reads, yielding one entry per CDR3 protein. Of about 55,000 distinct CDR3 sequences in the sample, just under 4% were seen once. Sequencing was done on a sample of CD4+ T cells from blood. Source of these receptors: a woman between 40 and 55 years old with multiple sclerosis. CDR3s include the opening cysteine and the closing phenylalanine or tryptophan. D genes are given only for firm matches. Clone size is stated in some rows and not others, as once, few, many or a class when expanded.

.,14,TRBJ1-6,many,TRBV5-6,TGTGCCAGCAGGAGGCGTGGGCGGAATTCACCCCTCCACTTT,CASRRRGRNSPLHF
TRBD1,15,TRBJ1-4,many,TRBV25-1,TGTGCCAGCAGTGAACCCCGGACAGGCGATGAAAAACTGTTTTTT,CASSEPRTGDEKLFF
.,15,TRBJ2-1,many,TRBV5-1,TGCGCCAGCAGCCTCAAGGGGGGGGCCTACAATGAGCAGTTCTTC,CASSLKGGAYNEQFF
.,14,TRBJ1-1,many,TRBV5-1,TGCGCCAGCAACATGTACGGGGGCGCGTCTGAAGCTTTCTTT,CASNMYGGASEAFF
.,13,TRBJ2-3,many,TRBV4-2,TGTGCCAGCAGCCAAGCAAGGGCAGATACGCAGTATTTT,CASSQARADTQYF
.,13,TRBJ1-1,many,TRBV11-2,TGTGCCAGCAGCTCGCTGAGGAACACTGAAGCTTTCTTT,CASSSLRNTEAFF
.,16,TRBJ1-5,many,TRBV20-1,TGCAGTGCCAGAGAAATTGGGGGTTATAGCAATCAGCCCCAGCATTTT,CSAREIGGYSNQPQHF
TRBD1,15,TRBJ2-2,many,TRBV5-1,TGCGCCAGCGGGCTTGGACAGGGGAACACCGGGGAGCTGTTTTTT,CASGLGQGNTGELFF
TRBD1,16,TRBJ2-1,many,TRBV20-1,TGCAGTGCTAGAGATCAGGGGGCCCCCTCCTACAATGAGCAGTTCTTC,CSARDQGAPSYNEQFF
.,14,TRBJ2-3,few,TRBV15,TGTGCCACCAGCAGAGGAGGGAGGACAGATACGCAGTATTTT,CATSRGGRTDTQYF
.,16,TRBJ2-1,many,TRBV25-1,TGTGCCAGCAGTGAAGATAGGGCCGCCAATTACAATGAGCAGTTCTTC,CASSEDRAANYNEQFF
.,14,TRBJ2-1,many,TRBV5-5,TGTGCCAGCAGCTTGTTGGCGGGGAGAGGTGAGCAGTTCTTC,CASSLLAGRGEQFF
.,13,TRBJ1-1,many,TRBV11-2,TGTGCCAGCAGCTTATTGACCACCACTGAAGCTTTCTTT,CASSLLTTTEAFF
.,11,TRBJ2-7,many,TRBV20-1,TGCAGTGCTAGACAGGGTAACGAGCAGTACTTC,CSARQGNEQYF
TRBD1,13,TRBJ2-7,many,TRBV29-1,TGCAGCGTTGTAGGGACAGGGACTTACGAGCAGTACTTC,CSVVGTGTYEQYF
TRBD1,16,TRBJ2-5,many,TRBV6-1,TGTGCCAGCAGTCCCTGGGGGACAGGGGAAAAAGAGACCCAGTACTTC,CASSPWGTGEKETQYF
.,12,TRBJ2-3,many,TRBV3-1,TGTGCCAGCAGGGGGGGGCCAGATACGCAGTATTTT,CASRGGPDTQYF
.,12,TRBJ2-1,many,TRBV10-3,TGTGCCATCAGGGCTTTGAATTTTGAGCAGTTCTTC,CAIRALNFEQFF
.,15,TRBJ1-1,many,TRBV5-1,TGCGCCAGCAGCTTGTTGTGGCCGACGAACACTGAAGCTTTCTTT,CASSLLWPTNTEAFF
TRBD1,15,TRBJ2-2,many,TRBV24-1,TGTGCCACCAGTGGCGGACAGGGGAACACCGGGGAGCTGTTTTTT,CATSGGQGNTGELFF
TRBD2,15,TRBJ2-3,many,TRBV7-2,TGTGCCAGCAGCTTTAGCGGGGGGGCCGTAGATACGCAGTATTTT,CASSFSGGAVDTQYF
.,15,TRBJ2-3,many,TRBV20-1,TGCAGTGCTCCAAAAGGGCGGGGCCGCACAGATACGCAGTATTTT,CSAPKGRGRTDTQYF
.,15,TRBJ1-2,many,TRBV5-1,TGCGCCAGCAGCTTGGTGAGGGCGCAGGACTATGGCTACACCTTC,CASSLVRAQDYGYTF
.,15,TRBJ1-4,many,TRBV7-2,TGTGCCAGCAGTCTTTCCCGGGGCGGATCCGAAAAACTGTTTTTT,CASSLSRGGSEKLFF
.,14,TRBJ2-7,many,TRBV7-2,TGTGCCAGCAGCTTAGAAACTTTTTTAAGCGAGCAGTACTTC,CASSLETFLSEQYF
.,12,TRBJ2-2,many,TRBV6-1,TGTGCCAGCAGTGATTTCACCGGGGAGCTGTTTTTT,CASSDFTGELFF
.,18,TRBJ2-6,many,TRBV11-2,TGTGCCAGCAGGAGAGGACAGGGAGGGCCCTCTGGGGCCAACGTCCTGACTTTC,CASRRGQGGPSGANVLTF
.,14,TRBJ1-1,.,TRBV20-1,TGCAGTGCTAGTCAGGGGCCTGAGAACACTGAAGCTTTCTTT,CSASQGPENTEAFF
.,16,TRBJ1-5,.,TRBV21-1,TGTGCCAGCAGCAAAGAATACGGGAAGGGGACTCGTCCCCAGCATTTT,CASSKEYGKGTRPQHF
.,17,TRBJ2-2,many,TRBV6-2/TRBV6-3,TGTGCCAGCCAGGGGGGCCCGGGACTGGGTTCCACCGGGGAGCTGTTTTTT,CASQGGPGLGSTGELFF
TRBD1,14,TRBJ2-7,many,TRBV5-1,TGCGCCAGCAGCCTGACAGGGGATAACGACGAGCAGTACTTC,CASSLTGDNDEQYF